This T cell receptor beta chain is drawn from a study of T-cell memory formation after mild COVID-19. Germline V gene sequence: CDR1 SGHRS, CDR2 YFSETQ. The length of the CDR3 is 14 residues. The V and J ends lost 1 base and 3 bases respectively, with 10 bases between them. One entry per CDR3 protein results from TCRdb running MiXCR on the 5' RACE reads. The table records roughly 80,000 distinct CDR3 sequences, around 27% of them present only once. The sequenced material came from PBMCs or a T cell subset sorted from them (not recorded which). The chain recombines TRBV5-1 with TRBJ1-2; D gene ambiguous. The sequence was collected from a man aged 18 to 29 who had mild COVID-19 (a few samples of this study predate the infection). Cell type and time point are not known. Here the CDR3 reads CASSLMRGDYGYTF. The CDR3 coding sequence is TGCGCCAGCAGCTTGATGCGGGGAGACTATGGCTACACCTTC. Using reference TRBV5-1 and TRBJ1-2 for the parts outside the CDR3, the full variable domain is KAGVTQTPRYLIKTRGQQVTLSCSPISGHRSVSWYQQTPGQGLQFLFEYFSETQRNKGNFPGRFSGRQFSNSRSEMNVSTLELGDSALYLCASSLMRGDYGYTFGSGTRLTVV.